The 15 T cell receptor beta chains below were found in one sample sequenced in a study of identical twins. TCRdb reprocessed the 5' RACE reads with MiXCR, giving one entry per CDR3 protein. Here the sample spans approximately 550,000 distinct CDR3 sequences, around 20% being singletons. The same specimen was also included in a second study, on yellow fever vaccine responses in identical twins.

Sequenced input: CD4+ T cells sorted from blood. Receptors originate from a woman between 18 and 29 years old in good health.

This rearrangement joins TRBV11-2 to TRBJ2-1; 8 bases are a match to TRBD2. Looked up from germline, CDR1 is SGHAT and CDR2 is FQNNGV. V shed 5 bases and J 5 bases; nucleotides not matched to a gene: 11. The CDR3 contains 16 residues. The CDR3 spells CASSPRLGGENNEQFF. The CDR3 coding sequence is TGTGCCAGCAGCCCTCGACTCGGGGGGGAGAACAATGAGCAGTTCTTC.

This clonotype was seen a handful of times. The gene calls are TRBV20-1 and TRBJ1-2; the D gene is possibly TRBD1 (6 bases). The V gene lost 3 bases and the J gene lost 14 bases, with 25 bases spanning the gap. The CDR3 is made up of 14 amino acids. Germline V gene data show CDR1 as DFQATT and CDR2 as SNEGSKA (reference sequence). The CDR3 DNA reads TGCAGTGCTAGTTTATCCAGGGGCATATCAGTAGAGACCTTC. As protein: CSASLSRGISVETF.

Ten or more counts support this clonotype. The chain uses TRBV27 and TRBJ1-6; the match to TRBD1 covers 7 bases. J lost 8 bases, V lost 6 bases, and 4 bases had no gene match. The CDR3 has 13 amino acids. The germline CDR1 and CDR2 sequences are MNHEY and SMNVEV (reference sequence). The CDR3 DNA is TGTGCCAGCAGGACAGGGTCTTATTCACCCCTCCACTTT. It yields the protein CASRTGSYSPLHF.

This chain connects TRBV20-1 to TRBJ1-3; D remains unclear. Germline loops: CDR1 DFQATT, CDR2 SNEGSKA (reference sequence). The V and J ends lost 0 bases and 2 bases respectively, with 11 bases between them. The CDR3 covers 15 residues. CDR3 nucleotide sequence: TGCAGTGCTAGAGATAGTAGGGCACCTGGAAACACCATATATTTT. Residues: CSARDSRAPGNTIYF.

The chain has TRBV20-1 and TRBJ2-4, with D possibly being TRBD2 (5 bases). The germline gives CDR1 DFQATT, CDR2 SNEGSKA (reference sequence). This CDR3 region has 13 residues. Trimming took 3 bases from V and 6 from J, leaving 12 bases between them. CDR3: CSARALGINIQYF. CDR3 nucleotide sequence: TGCAGTGCTAGGGCACTAGGGATAAACATTCAGTACTTC.

The gene calls are TRBV6-2 or TRBV6-3 and TRBJ2-1, with D maybe TRBD2 (6 bases). Per germline, CDR1 MNHEY and CDR2 SVGEGT. V was clipped by 6 bases and J by 0 bases, with 21 bases between them. The CDR3 sequence is 18 residues long. CDR3 region: CASRTRFRGWSSYNEQFF. The CDR3 bases are TGTGCCAGCAGAACAAGGTTTCGGGGGTGGAGCTCCTACAATGAGCAGTTCTTC.

This clonotype was counted a few times. The chain links TRBV5-1 to TRBJ2-1, with 8 positions matching TRBD1. The CDR3 is 16 amino acids. CDR1 is SGHRS and CDR2 is YFSETQ in the germline V gene. J lost 3 bases, V lost 3 bases, and 8 bases had no gene match. As DNA, the CDR3 is TGCGCCAGCAGCTCTTCACAGGGGGTCTTCTACAATGAGCAGTTCTTC. Protein sequence: CASSSSQGVFYNEQFF.

The V and J genes are TRBV10-3 and TRBJ2-3, with D uncertain. Germline V gene data show CDR1 as ENHRY and CDR2 as SYGVKD. This CDR3 comprises 14 residues. V shed 2 bases and J shed 0 bases, with 6 bases lying between them. CDR3 nucleotide sequence: TGTGCCATCAGTGAGCCCGGGAGCACAGATACGCAGTATTTT. Translation: CAISEPGSTDTQYF.

This clonotype has only one observation. This chain connects TRBV12-3 or TRBV12-4 to TRBJ2-7, with 11 bases fitting TRBD2. The length of the CDR3 is 14 residues. The V segment lost 6 bases and the J segment 6 bases; nucleotides outside the gene matches: 7. CDR3 loop: CASSSGTSGTEQYF. The CDR3 DNA follows: TGTGCCAGCAGCTCCGGGACTAGCGGTACCGAGCAGTACTTC.

V and J are TRBV7-2 and TRBJ1-1; a possible D gene is TRBD1 (5 bases). The germline V gene has CDR1 SGHTA and CDR2 FQGNSA. Trimming removed 2 bases at V and 5 bases at J, with 12 bases between. The CDR3 is made up of 14 amino acids. The CDR3 DNA sequence: TGTGCCAGCAGCTTACTGGTGGGGCGGACTGAAGCTTTCTTT. Its protein is CASSLLVGRTEAFF.

This clonotype was seen only a few times. CDR3 nucleotide sequence: TGTGCCAGCAGACACGGAATCGGGCAGCCCCAGCATTTT. Translating gives CASRHGIGQPQHF. V gene TRBV2 combines with J gene TRBJ1-5; D gene unclear. Germline V CDR1 and CDR2: SNHLY, FYNNEI. The CDR3 has 13 residues. V shed 6 bases and J shed 7 bases, with 13 bases lying between them. The variable domain in full, completed from reference TRBV2 and TRBJ1-5, reads EPEVTQTPSHQVTQMGQEVILRCVPISNHLYFYWYRQILGQKVEFLVSFYNNEISEKSEIFDDQFSVERPDGSNFTLKIRSTKLEDSAMYFCASRHGIGQPQHFGDGTRLSIL.

This clonotype was detected a few times. The chain carries TRBV27 and TRBJ2-1; D may be TRBD1 (5 bases). CDR1 is MNHEY, CDR2 SMNVEV, per germline (reference sequence). Trimming shortened V by 5 bases and J by 6 bases, and 11 bases separated the two germline ends. The CDR3 is 13 residues long. DNA for the CDR3: TGTGCCAGCAGTGCGAAGACAGTCAATGAGCAGTTCTTC. Translating gives CASSAKTVNEQFF.

This clonotype came up a few times. The chain uses TRBV20-1 and TRBJ2-7; TRBD2 aligns across 10 bases. The CDR3 loop spans 15 amino acids. Germline CDR1 reads DFQATT; CDR2 reads SNEGSKA (reference sequence). The V gene end was trimmed by 6 bases and the J gene end by 0 bases; junction bases not matched to a gene: 8. Here the CDR3 DNA reads TGCAGTGCCGACGGGGCTAGCGGGAGCTCCTACGAGCAGTACTTC. It yields the protein CSADGASGSSYEQYF.

CDR3 in DNA: TGTGCCAGCAGCGAAGGGGCTACAAAATCAGATACGCAGTATTTT. Translation: CASSEGATKSDTQYF. V is TRBV5-6 and J is TRBJ2-3, with D perhaps TRBD1 (5 bases). Germline assignment: CDR1 SGHDT and CDR2 YYEEEE. Trimming pared 4 bases from V and 4 bases from J, leaving 16 bases between. The CDR3 is 15 residues long.

The chain carries TRBV20-1 and TRBJ2-1; 10 bases are a match to TRBD2. V lost 2 bases and J lost 0; bases outside the gene matches: 10. The V gene's germline CDR1 is DFQATT and CDR2 SNEGSKA (reference sequence). The length of the CDR3 is 18 residues. CDR3 sequence reads: CSARFRTSGPSSYNEQFF. The CDR3, as DNA: TGCAGTGCTAGATTTAGGACTAGCGGACCCTCCTCCTACAATGAGCAGTTCTTC.